This passage covers 17 T cell receptor beta chains from one sample sequenced in a study of human versus mouse CDR3 diversity and MHC coevolution. Libraries were prepared by immunoSEQ multiplex PCR; TCRdb keeps only in-frame clonotypes and omits some of them. The data contain roughly 81,000 clones, 85% to 95% of them seen just once; the ten biggest clones take up 1.3%. Sequencing used naive CD4+ T cells from blood. Subset noted: CD45RO-negative CD62L-positive naive CD4 T cells. These receptors were collected from a person aged 30 to 69 in good health.

The rearrangement joins TRBV30 to TRBJ2-7; 7 nucleotides match TRBD1. V lost 3 bases and J lost 2; bases outside the gene matches: 4. Germline CDR1 and CDR2: GTSNPN and SVGIG (reference sequence). The CDR3 consists of 13 residues. The CDR3 loop reads CAWRDRQPYEQYF. The CDR3 DNA sequence: TGTGCCTGGAGGGACAGGCAGCCCTACGAGCAGTACTTC.

J is TRBJ2-7 and V is TRBV18; TRBD1 matches at 8 bases. V lost 3 bases and J lost 5; bases outside the gene matches: 6. Germline V lookup: CDR1 KGHSH, CDR2 LQKENI. This CDR3 is built from 14 residues. The DNA of the CDR3 is TGTGCCAGCTCACCTCGGACAGGGTACCACGAGCAGTACTTC. Translated: CASSPRTGYHEQYF. The variable domain in full, completed from reference TRBV18 and TRBJ2-7, reads NAGVMQNPRHLVRRRGQEARLRCSPMKGHSHVYWYRQLPEEGLKFMVYLQKENIIDESGMPKERFSAEFPKEGPSILRIQQVVRGDSAAYFCASSPRTGYHEQYFGPGTRLTVT.

This rearrangement joins TRBV28 to TRBJ1-5, with 8 bases that match TRBD1. Germline V gene lookup returns CDR1 MDHEN and CDR2 SYDVKM. V was clipped by 6 bases and J by 3 bases; unmatched bases: 4. This CDR3 is 14 amino acids long. The CDR3 DNA follows: TGTGCCAGCAGAACAGGGGGAGCCAATCAGCCCCAGCATTTT. Its protein is CASRTGGANQPQHF.

The chain employs TRBV5-1 and TRBJ2-7, with a tentative D call TRBD2 (6 bases). The CDR3 contains 14 residues. The V gene's germline CDR1 is SGHRS and CDR2 YFSETQ. V was clipped by 1 base and J by 3 bases, with 11 bases between them. CDR3 sequence (DNA): TGCGCCAGCAGCTTGACGGGACTGAACTACGAGCAGTACTTC. Amino acids: CASSLTGLNYEQYF. The full variable domain, completed using reference TRBV5-1 and TRBJ2-7, is KAGVTQTPRYLIKTRGQQVTLSCSPISGHRSVSWYQQTPGQGLQFLFEYFSETQRNKGNFPGRFSGRQFSNSRSEMNVSTLELGDSALYLCASSLTGLNYEQYFGPGTRLTVT.

The rearrangement links TRBV7-8 to TRBJ1-5; D is uncertain. CDR3 length: 13 amino acids. The V end lost 7 bases, the J end lost 5 bases, and 12 bases lay between the germline ends. The germline gives CDR1 SGHVS, CDR2 FQNEAQ. In nucleotides, the CDR3 is TGTGCCAGCAATATAGAACCGGATCAGCCCCAGCATTTT. Residues: CASNIEPDQPQHF.

The CDR3 spells CASSFQGTTDTQYF. CDR3 nucleotides: TGTGCCAGCAGCTTCCAGGGTACGACAGATACGCAGTATTTT. V usage is TRBV9 and J usage is TRBJ2-3, with D perhaps matching TRBD1 (5 bases). Looked up from germline, CDR1 is SGDLS and CDR2 is YYNGEE. V shed 4 bases and J shed 3 bases, with 12 bases lying between them. The CDR3 length is 14 residues.

The rearrangement uses TRBV28 and TRBJ1-2; possibly TRBD1 for D (6 bases). Germline loops: CDR1 MDHEN, CDR2 SYDVKM. The CDR3 is made up of 15 amino acids. V was shortened by 8 bases and J by 0 bases, with 16 bases between the two germline ends. Here the CDR3 DNA reads TGTGCCAGCCTCGGCAGGGGCTCAGCTAACTATGGCTACACCTTC. Amino acid sequence: CASLGRGSANYGYTF.

J is TRBJ2-1 and V is TRBV11-2; D is perhaps TRBD1 (6 bases). Germline-derived CDR1 and CDR2 are SGHAT and FQNNGV. V was clipped by 5 bases and J by 11 bases, with 13 bases between them. The CDR3 sequence is 12 residues long. CDR3 sequence: CASSQGQKKQFF. The CDR3 DNA sequence: TGTGCCAGCAGCCAGGGACAAAAGAAGCAGTTCTTC.

V usage is TRBV5-1 and J usage is TRBJ1-4, with D hard to call. The V gene's germline CDR1 is SGHRS and CDR2 YFSETQ. The V end was cut by 0 bases, the J end by 0 bases, with 6 bases between. The CDR3 has 15 amino acids. This chain's CDR3 is CASSLDGTTNEKLFF. CDR3 DNA sequence: TGCGCCAGCAGCTTGGACGGGACAACTAATGAAAAACTGTTTTTT.

This clone was counted a single time. The chain employs TRBV28 and TRBJ1-1; TRBD1 might be the D (6 bases). CDR1 is MDHEN, CDR2 SYDVKM, per germline. The CDR3 length is 14 residues. V was clipped by 1 base and J by 8 bases, with 14 bases between them. CDR3 protein: CASSLFRGSREAFF. CDR3 coding DNA: TGTGCCAGCAGTTTATTCAGGGGCTCCCGCGAAGCTTTCTTT.

This chain uses TRBV18 with TRBJ2-2; a possible D gene is TRBD1 (5 bases). Germline lookup yields CDR1 KGHSH and CDR2 LQKENI. The V end lost 2 bases, the J end lost 1 base, and 11 bases lay between the germline ends. The CDR3 is 16 residues long. The CDR3 bases are TGTGCCAGCTCACCAATTAGGGGCGAGAACACCGGGGAGCTGTTTTTT. As protein: CASSPIRGENTGELFF. Using reference TRBV18 and TRBJ2-2 for the parts outside the CDR3, the full variable domain is NAGVMQNPRHLVRRRGQEARLRCSPMKGHSHVYWYRQLPEEGLKFMVYLQKENIIDESGMPKERFSAEFPKEGPSILRIQQVVRGDSAAYFCASSPIRGENTGELFFGEGSRLTVL.

The chain couples TRBV18 to TRBJ2-5; TRBD2 aligns across 16 bases. The J call may be in error: the DNA end matches TRBJ2-7 better. Germline V gene lookup returns CDR1 KGHSH and CDR2 LQKENI. The CDR3 extends over 18 amino acids. The CDR3 loop is CASSPAGTSGRAGYEQYF. DNA for the CDR3: TGTGCCAGCTCACCCGCCGGGACTAGCGGGAGGGCTGGCTACGAGCAGTACTTC.

The J gene is TRBJ2-1, the V gene TRBV19; 14 nucleotides match TRBD2. Germline CDR1 is LNHDA and CDR2 is SQIVND (reference sequence). This CDR3 is 18 amino acids long. V lost 6 bases and J lost 0; bases outside the gene matches: 7. The CDR3, as DNA: TGTGCCAGTAGACCGGGACTAGCGGGAGTTAGCTCCTACAATGAGCAGTTCTTC. It translates to CASRPGLAGVSSYNEQFF. Combining the CDR3 with reference TRBV19 and TRBJ2-1 gives the whole variable domain DGGITQSPKYLFRKEGQNVTLSCEQNLNHDAMYWYRQDPGQGLRLIYYSQIVNDFQKGDIAEGYSVSREKKESFPLTVTSAQKNPTAFYLCASRPGLAGVSSYNEQFFGPGTRLTVL.

The chain uses TRBV5-1 and TRBJ1-5; D is undetermined. This CDR3 region has 15 residues. Per the germline V gene, CDR1 is SGHRS and CDR2 is YFSETQ. V lost 4 bases and J lost 3, with 14 bases in between. The CDR3 DNA is TGCGCCAGCAGCAAGGACGGTCGGGACAATCAGCCCCAGCATTTT. Its translation: CASSKDGRDNQPQHF.

The rearrangement joins TRBV5-4 to TRBJ2-7; TRBD2 might be the D (5 bases). Looked up from germline, CDR1 is SGHNT and CDR2 is YYREEE (reference sequence). This CDR3 is built from 13 residues. Trimming pared 3 bases from V and 3 bases from J, leaving 10 bases between. Here the CDR3 DNA reads TGTGCCAGCAGCTCGGGAAAGGGCTACGAGCAGTACTTC. This gives the protein CASSSGKGYEQYF.

A single count supports this clone. The chain combines TRBV5-8 with TRBJ2-5, with D perhaps matching TRBD2 (6 bases). CDR1 is SGHTS and CDR2 is YDEGEE in the germline V gene. CDR3 size: 18 residues. V was clipped by 2 bases and J by 11 bases, with 31 bases between them. CDR3 bases: TGTGCCAGCAGCTTCCCCCGGGGCGGGGCTACAACCTCCTGGGAGCAGTACTTC. Its protein is CASSFPRGGATTSWEQYF.

This chain links TRBV15 with TRBJ1-1, with no clear D. Germline V CDR1 and CDR2: LNHNV, YYDKDF (reference sequence). The CDR3 is 15 residues long. V shed 0 bases and J shed 6 bases, with 14 bases lying between them. The DNA for the CDR3 is TGTGCCACCAGCAGAGATCGTCGGATGGGCCCTGAAGCTTTCTTT. Protein: CATSRDRRMGPEAFF.